A selection of T cell receptor beta chains follows, all from one sample in a study of pediatric ulcerative colitis. Profiling relied on immunoSEQ multiplex PCR, and the TCRdb table lists in-frame clones only, not all of them. This table has tens of thousands of clones, around four fifths appearing once. Sequencing was carried out using blood. The receptors stem from a girl aged 5-17 years with moderate ulcerative colitis. CDR3s include the opening cysteine and the closing phenylalanine or tryptophan. A D gene is named only where the DNA matches it firmly. Size is omitted from some rows. Given values are once, few, many or a class for expanded clones.

j_gene: TRBJ1-2
v_gene: TRBV7-9
abundance: few
d_gene: TRBD1
CDR3nt: TGTGCCAGCAGCCCCGGGACAGTCTATGGCTACACCTTC
CDR3aa: CASSPGTVYGYTF

j_gene: TRBJ2-1
v_gene: TRBV9
abundance: -
d_gene: TRBD2
CDR3nt: TGTGCCAGCAGCGCGCCGACTAGCGGGGGTTACAATGAGCAGTTCTTC
CDR3aa: CASSAPTSGGYNEQFF

j_gene: TRBJ1-2
v_gene: TRBV27
abundance: few
d_gene: -
CDR3nt: TGTGCCAGCAGTCTGTATGGGACTCACTATGGCTACACCTTC
CDR3aa: CASSLYGTHYGYTF

j_gene: TRBJ2-3
v_gene: TRBV11-2
abundance: -
d_gene: -
CDR3nt: TGTGCCAGCAGCCCGACAGGGACTAGCACAGATACGCAGTATTTT
CDR3aa: CASSPTGTSTDTQYF

j_gene: TRBJ2-1
v_gene: TRBV15
abundance: -
d_gene: TRBD2
CDR3nt: TGTGCCACCAGCAGGGATTTGGCGAGCGGGAGGAATGAGCAGTTCTTC
CDR3aa: CATSRDLASGRNEQFF

j_gene: TRBJ1-1
v_gene: TRBV9
abundance: -
d_gene: -
CDR3nt: TGTGCCAGCAGCGTAGTTTCCGGGTTGCACACTGAAGCTTTCTTT
CDR3aa: CASSVVSGLHTEAFF

j_gene: TRBJ1-2
v_gene: TRBV19
abundance: once
d_gene: -
CDR3nt: TGTGCCAGTAGTCCGCAACCGGGACCCATCTATGGCTACACCTTC
CDR3aa: CASSPQPGPIYGYTF

j_gene: TRBJ2-2
v_gene: TRBV11-2
abundance: -
d_gene: TRBD2
CDR3nt: TGTGCCAGCAGCTTACGACTAGCGGGAGTCCTGAACACCGGGGAGCTGTTTTTT
CDR3aa: CASSLRLAGVLNTGELFF

j_gene: TRBJ2-5
v_gene: TRBV7-9
abundance: few
d_gene: -
CDR3nt: TGTGCCAGCAGCTTAGTAGTGAGGACATCTCAAGAGACCCAGTACTTC
CDR3aa: CASSLVVRTSQETQYF

j_gene: TRBJ2-5
v_gene: TRBV18
abundance: -
d_gene: TRBD1
CDR3nt: TGTGCCAGCTCACCTCTGGACAGGGGCGGAGAGACCCAGTACTTC
CDR3aa: CASSPLDRGGETQYF

j_gene: TRBJ1-1
v_gene: TRBV29-1
abundance: few
d_gene: -
CDR3nt: TGCAGCGTTTTACAGGGGAACACTGAAGCTTTCTTT
CDR3aa: CSVLQGNTEAFF

j_gene: TRBJ2-3
v_gene: TRBV6-5
abundance: once
d_gene: TRBD2
CDR3nt: TGTGCCAGCAGTTACTCGAATAGCGGGGGAAAAGATACGCAGTATTTT
CDR3aa: CASSYSNSGGKDTQYF

j_gene: TRBJ2-2
v_gene: TRBV10-3
abundance: -
d_gene: TRBD1
CDR3nt: TGTGCCATGACAGAGACAGGGGGCGAAGCCGGGGAGCTGTTTTTT
CDR3aa: CAMTETGGEAGELFF

j_gene: TRBJ2-1
v_gene: TRBV9
abundance: -
d_gene: -
CDR3nt: TGTGCCAGCAGCGTATCCTCAGGGCTCGTCTCCTACAATGAGCAGTTCTTC
CDR3aa: CASSVSSGLVSYNEQFF

j_gene: TRBJ2-4
v_gene: TRBV27
abundance: -
d_gene: TRBD2
CDR3nt: TGTGCCAGCAGTTCCAAGTGGGAGGGAGCAGCGAACCCTTCCAGGAACATTCAGTACTTC
CDR3aa: CASSSKWEGAANPSRNIQYF

j_gene: TRBJ2-5
v_gene: TRBV7-2
abundance: -
d_gene: -
CDR3nt: TGTGCCAGCAGCTCCCAGTGGGGGGCAGAGACCCAGTACTTC
CDR3aa: CASSSQWGAETQYF

j_gene: TRBJ2-3
v_gene: TRBV5-4
abundance: -
d_gene: -
CDR3nt: TGTGCCAGCAGCTTGGGAGTAGCGCGATCAGATACGCAGTATTTT
CDR3aa: CASSLGVARSDTQYF

j_gene: TRBJ2-5
v_gene: TRBV6-1
abundance: -
d_gene: -
CDR3nt: TGTGCCAGCAGTGATTTCCACAGGGTACGGGAGACCCAGTACTTC
CDR3aa: CASSDFHRVRETQYF

j_gene: TRBJ2-1
v_gene: TRBV2
abundance: -
d_gene: TRBD2
CDR3nt: TGTGCCAGCAGTAGACTAGCGGGAGAGGTGGGTGAGCAGTTCTTC
CDR3aa: CASSRLAGEVGEQFF

j_gene: TRBJ2-3
v_gene: TRBV30
abundance: -
d_gene: -
CDR3nt: TGTGCCTGGAACCCCCCCGGGGCAGATACGCAGTATTTT
CDR3aa: CAWNPPGADTQYF

j_gene: TRBJ1-5
v_gene: TRBV18
abundance: -
d_gene: -
CDR3nt: TGTGCCAGCTCACCCCCAGACAGCCCGAAATATCAGCCCCAGCATTTT
CDR3aa: CASSPPDSPKYQPQHF

j_gene: TRBJ2-3
v_gene: TRBV30
abundance: -
d_gene: -
CDR3nt: TGTGCCTGGAGTGTACGGGGCTCTGGCACAGATACGCAGTATTTT
CDR3aa: CAWSVRGSGTDTQYF

j_gene: TRBJ2-1
v_gene: TRBV18
abundance: -
d_gene: -
CDR3nt: TGTGCCAGCTCACCGGGGGGAAATGAGCAGTTCTTC
CDR3aa: CASSPGGNEQFF

j_gene: TRBJ1-1
v_gene: TRBV6-5
abundance: -
d_gene: -
CDR3nt: TGTGCCAGCAGTTACTCTCAGAACGCCGGGGGCTTAGCTTTCTTT
CDR3aa: CASSYSQNAGGLAFF

j_gene: TRBJ2-6
v_gene: TRBV19
abundance: -
d_gene: TRBD1
CDR3nt: TGTGCCAGTAACAAGGGCTATAGAGACAGGGGGAAATCTGGGGCCAACGTCCTGACTTTC
CDR3aa: CASNKGYRDRGKSGANVLTF

j_gene: TRBJ2-1
v_gene: TRBV6-1
abundance: -
d_gene: TRBD1
CDR3nt: TGTGCCAGCAGTAGAGGGGGCGAGTACAATGAGCAGTTCTTC
CDR3aa: CASSRGGEYNEQFF

j_gene: TRBJ1-3
v_gene: TRBV2
abundance: -
d_gene: TRBD1
CDR3nt: TGTGCCAGCAGTGGGGACAGACAAAACACCATATATTTT
CDR3aa: CASSGDRQNTIYF

j_gene: TRBJ1-2
v_gene: TRBV5-6
abundance: few
d_gene: -
CDR3nt: TGTGCCAGCAGCCACACTCAGGGCTATGGCTACACCTTC
CDR3aa: CASSHTQGYGYTF

j_gene: TRBJ2-1
v_gene: TRBV6-6
abundance: -
d_gene: -
CDR3nt: TGTGCCAGCGTAAAGAGCGGGCCCACGGGCAATGAGCAGTTCTTC
CDR3aa: CASVKSGPTGNEQFF

j_gene: TRBJ2-6
v_gene: TRBV19
abundance: -
d_gene: TRBD2
CDR3nt: TGTGCCAGTAGTACCTCACGACTAGCGGGAGTCTCTGGGGCCAACGTCCTGACTTTC
CDR3aa: CASSTSRLAGVSGANVLTF

j_gene: TRBJ1-2
v_gene: TRBV30
abundance: -
d_gene: TRBD1
CDR3nt: TGTGCCTGGAGTCCGAAGGACAGGGGAGGTGTGTACTATGGCTACACCTTC
CDR3aa: CAWSPKDRGGVYYGYTF

j_gene: TRBJ2-5
v_gene: TRBV29-1
abundance: -
d_gene: -
CDR3nt: TGCAGCGTCCACAGCAGCGGAGGACCCCAGTACTTC
CDR3aa: CSVHSSGGPQYF

j_gene: TRBJ2-7
v_gene: TRBV5-6
abundance: -
d_gene: -
CDR3nt: TGTGCCAGCAGTTTAGCCTCCTACGAGCAGTACTTC
CDR3aa: CASSLASYEQYF

j_gene: TRBJ2-3
v_gene: TRBV7-7
abundance: -
d_gene: -
CDR3nt: TGTGCTAGCAGCCCCTCCGTTGGAGGTAGTCAGCGAAATACGCAGTATTTT
CDR3aa: CASSPSVGGSQRNTQYF

j_gene: TRBJ2-7
v_gene: TRBV7-9
abundance: -
d_gene: -
CDR3nt: TGTGCCAGCAGCCCCATCAGGACGGGGGATGCCTACGAGCAGTACTTC
CDR3aa: CASSPIRTGDAYEQYF

j_gene: TRBJ1-3
v_gene: TRBV4-1
abundance: -
d_gene: -
CDR3nt: TGCGCCAGCAGCCCGGGACCTGGCCGCTCGGCTGGAAACACCATATATTTT
CDR3aa: CASSPGPGRSAGNTIYF

j_gene: TRBJ2-7
v_gene: TRBV10-3
abundance: -
d_gene: -
CDR3nt: TGTGCCATCAGTGAGCGATACGAGCAGTACTTC
CDR3aa: CAISERYEQYF

j_gene: TRBJ2-7
v_gene: TRBV7-2
abundance: -
d_gene: -
CDR3nt: TGTGCCAGCAGCTTAGGGGTCGACCGCTACGAGCAGTACTTC
CDR3aa: CASSLGVDRYEQYF

j_gene: TRBJ2-7
v_gene: TRBV5-8
abundance: -
d_gene: -
CDR3nt: TGTGCCAGCAGCTTGGGGTTCGCCAGGGGCTACGAGCAGTACTTC
CDR3aa: CASSLGFARGYEQYF

j_gene: TRBJ1-1
v_gene: TRBV4-1
abundance: -
d_gene: TRBD1
CDR3nt: TGCGCCAGCAGACTAACAGGGGAGGGCACTGAAGCTTTCTTT
CDR3aa: CASRLTGEGTEAFF

j_gene: TRBJ2-7
v_gene: TRBV11-2
abundance: once
d_gene: TRBD2
CDR3nt: TGTGCCAGCAGCCCGCGATATAGCGGGAGACACGAGCAGTACTTC
CDR3aa: CASSPRYSGRHEQYF

j_gene: TRBJ2-5
v_gene: TRBV12-5
abundance: -
d_gene: TRBD2
CDR3nt: TGTGCTAGTGGTTTGGTATGGGACGGGAGGGCCCCCCTCCAAGAGACCCAGTACTTC
CDR3aa: CASGLVWDGRAPLQETQYF

j_gene: TRBJ1-3
v_gene: TRBV19
abundance: -
d_gene: -
CDR3nt: TGTGCCAGTAGTATGGGGCAGGGGTATGGAAACACCATATATTTT
CDR3aa: CASSMGQGYGNTIYF

j_gene: TRBJ2-7
v_gene: TRBV30
abundance: -
d_gene: -
CDR3nt: TGTGCCTGGAGTGGGCTAAACTACGAGCAGTACTTC
CDR3aa: CAWSGLNYEQYF

j_gene: TRBJ1-2
v_gene: TRBV5-4
abundance: few
d_gene: TRBD1
CDR3nt: TGTGCCAGCAGCTCTGGACAGGGGAAAGGCGGCTACACCTTC
CDR3aa: CASSSGQGKGGYTF

j_gene: TRBJ1-2
v_gene: TRBV5-1
abundance: -
d_gene: -
CDR3nt: TGCGCCAGCCATCACAGCAATGGCTACACCTTC
CDR3aa: CASHHSNGYTF

j_gene: TRBJ2-3
v_gene: TRBV15
abundance: -
d_gene: TRBD2
CDR3nt: TGTGCCACCAGCACGAGAGATTTTACCGGGGGGGCCACAGATACGCAGTATTTT
CDR3aa: CATSTRDFTGGATDTQYF

j_gene: TRBJ2-3
v_gene: TRBV27
abundance: -
d_gene: -
CDR3nt: TGTGCCAGCAGTCTTATGGGCACAGATACGCAGTATTTT
CDR3aa: CASSLMGTDTQYF

j_gene: TRBJ1-3
v_gene: TRBV15
abundance: -
d_gene: -
CDR3nt: TGTGCCACCAGCGGTGTTCGGACCTCTGGAAACACCATATATTTT
CDR3aa: CATSGVRTSGNTIYF

j_gene: TRBJ2-3
v_gene: TRBV5-1
abundance: -
d_gene: TRBD2
CDR3nt: TGCGCCAGCAGCTTGGGCGGGGTGGTAGCGGGGGACACAGATACGCAGTATTTT
CDR3aa: CASSLGGVVAGDTDTQYF

j_gene: TRBJ2-7
v_gene: TRBV28
abundance: -
d_gene: -
CDR3nt: TGTGCCAGCAGCCTCCTCGAGACTACGGACGAGCAGTACTTC
CDR3aa: CASSLLETTDEQYF

j_gene: TRBJ2-3
v_gene: TRBV7-9
abundance: -
d_gene: -
CDR3nt: TGTGCCAGCAGCTTAGCTGACCCTAACACAGATACGCAGTATTTT
CDR3aa: CASSLADPNTDTQYF

j_gene: TRBJ1-3
v_gene: TRBV5-6
abundance: -
d_gene: TRBD1
CDR3nt: TGTGCCAGCAGCCTTGACAGGGGCGCCGGAAACACCATATATTTT
CDR3aa: CASSLDRGAGNTIYF

j_gene: TRBJ1-3
v_gene: TRBV5-4
abundance: -
d_gene: TRBD1
CDR3nt: TGTGCCAGCAGCTGGGGACAGAGCTCTGGAAACACCATATATTTT
CDR3aa: CASSWGQSSGNTIYF

j_gene: TRBJ1-5
v_gene: TRBV29-1
abundance: -
d_gene: -
CDR3nt: TGCAGCGTTGAAGGGGGCACCGGAGGTCAGCCCCAGCATTTT
CDR3aa: CSVEGGTGGQPQHF

j_gene: TRBJ1-1
v_gene: TRBV7-9
abundance: -
d_gene: -
CDR3nt: TGTGCCAGCAGCCCAGGGGCCGCGGGGGCTTTCTTT
CDR3aa: CASSPGAAGAFF

j_gene: TRBJ2-3
v_gene: TRBV29-1
abundance: -
d_gene: TRBD2
CDR3nt: TGCAGCGTTCGACCTACCAATAGCGGGAGGAGGGATACGCAGTATTTT
CDR3aa: CSVRPTNSGRRDTQYF

j_gene: TRBJ2-7
v_gene: TRBV28
abundance: -
d_gene: TRBD2
CDR3nt: TGTGCCAGCAGCCAAGGGACTACACGCGAGCAGTACTTC
CDR3aa: CASSQGTTREQYF